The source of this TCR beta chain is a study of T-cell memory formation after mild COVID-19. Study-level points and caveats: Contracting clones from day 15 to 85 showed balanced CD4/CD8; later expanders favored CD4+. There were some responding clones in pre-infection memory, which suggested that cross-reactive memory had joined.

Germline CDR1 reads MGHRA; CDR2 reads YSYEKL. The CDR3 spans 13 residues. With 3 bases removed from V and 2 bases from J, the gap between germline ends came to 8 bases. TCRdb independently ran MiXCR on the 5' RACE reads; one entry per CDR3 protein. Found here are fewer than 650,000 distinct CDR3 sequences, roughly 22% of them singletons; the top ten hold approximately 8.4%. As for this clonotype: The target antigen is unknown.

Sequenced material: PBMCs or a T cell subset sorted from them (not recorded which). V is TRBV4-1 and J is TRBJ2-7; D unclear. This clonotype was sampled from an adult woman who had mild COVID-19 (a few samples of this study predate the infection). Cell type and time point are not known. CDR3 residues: CASSHDAPYEQYF. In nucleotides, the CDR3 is TGCGCCAGCAGCCACGACGCGCCCTACGAGCAGTACTTC.